The 30 T cell receptor beta chains given below trace back to one sample, sequenced in a study of patients and donors after allogeneic stem cell transplantation. TCRdb redid the calling of the RT-PCR reads with MiXCR, one entry per CDR3 protein. The table has roughly 880,000 distinct CDR3 sequences, over 15% seen once. The material sequenced was blood, either unsorted or a sorted T cell fraction (not recorded which). The receptor set was obtained from a human donor who was either an allogeneic HSCT recipient or a stem cell or donor lymphocyte infusion donor (not recorded which). It is not recorded whose cells these are; they may come from a transplant donor.

The chain employs TRBV13 and TRBJ2-7; 15 bases agree with TRBD2. The junction had 7 bases not matched to a gene; V was cut back by 5 bases and J by 5 bases. Germline CDR1 is PRHDT and CDR2 is FYEKMQ (reference sequence). The CDR3 has 16 residues. CDR3 sequence reads: CASSPTGTSGRNEQYF. In nucleotides, the CDR3 is TGTGCCAGCAGCCCCACCGGGACTAGCGGGAGGAACGAGCAGTACTTC.

The rearrangement uses TRBV30 and TRBJ1-1, with 8 bases fitting TRBD1. Per germline, CDR1 GTSNPN and CDR2 SVGIG (reference sequence). This CDR3 has 14 residues. The V and J ends lost 4 bases and 3 bases, in that order; junction bases with no gene match: 7. The CDR3 nucleotides are TGTGCCTGGACCGTCGGGACAGGTCACACTGAAGCTTTCTTT. It specifies CAWTVGTGHTEAFF.

The chain combines TRBV9 with TRBJ1-1; a possible D gene is TRBD1 (6 bases). The CDR3 runs 15 residues. Trimming cost V 0 bases and J 3 bases, with 12 bases left between them. Germline CDR1 SGDLS, CDR2 YYNGEE. In DNA form, the CDR3 reads TGTGCCAGCAGCGTAGACTGGGGACAAGACACTGAAGCTTTCTTT. This gives the protein CASSVDWGQDTEAFF.

This sequence joins TRBV7-2 and TRBJ2-1, with 7 bases aligning to TRBD1. Looked up from germline, CDR1 is SGHTA and CDR2 is FQGNSA. J was trimmed by 7 bases and V by 5 bases; bases with no gene match: 8. The CDR3 is 14 amino acids. The CDR3 loop is CASSKGRGKNEQFF. The CDR3 DNA sequence: TGTGCCAGCAGCAAGGGCAGGGGGAAGAATGAGCAGTTCTTC.

There are a few counts of this clonotype. This chain's CDR3 is CATSRPRDSGIYGYTF. CDR3 sequence (DNA): TGTGCCACCAGCAGACCCCGGGACTCAGGAATCTATGGCTACACCTTC. This chain joins TRBV15 and TRBJ1-2; a weak D match, TRBD1 (5 bases). Germline V lookup: CDR1 LNHNV, CDR2 YYDKDF (reference sequence). The CDR3 contains 16 residues. V shed 2 bases and J shed 4 bases, with 17 bases lying between them.

This clonotype appeared a few times. The chain combines TRBV15 with TRBJ1-2, with D uncertain. Germline CDR1 and CDR2: LNHNV and YYDKDF (reference sequence). There are 11 residues in the CDR3. V was trimmed by 3 bases and J by 6 bases, leaving 5 bases between them. Written as DNA, the CDR3 is TGTGCCACCAGCAGTCCTGATGGCTACACCTTC. Translated, it gives CATSSPDGYTF. The full variable domain, rest sourced from reference TRBV15 and TRBJ1-2, is DAMVIQNPRYQVTQFGKPVTLSCSQTLNHNVMYWYQQKSSQAPKLLFHYYDKDFNNEADTPDNFQSRRPNTSFCFLDIRSPGLGDTAMYLCATSSPDGYTFGSGTRLTVV.

The chain uses TRBV7-9 and TRBJ2-5; D is possibly TRBD1 (6 bases). The germline gives CDR1 SEHNR, CDR2 FQNEAQ (reference sequence). The CDR3 is 15 residues long. V lost 5 bases and J 2 bases, leaving 15 bases between the germline ends. The CDR3 DNA sequence: TGTGCCAGCAGCACCGGGACAAGGAGGCAAGAGACCCAGTACTTC. Protein sequence: CASSTGTRRQETQYF.

This clonotype has only a few counts. The V and J genes are TRBV20-1 and TRBJ1-2; the match to TRBD1 covers 10 bases. Germline V CDR1 and CDR2: DFQATT, SNEGSKA (reference sequence). V lost 0 bases, J lost 8 bases, and 9 bases stayed unmatched. The CDR3 loop spans 15 amino acids. The CDR3 here is CSARDRRQGAGGYTF. CDR3 DNA: TGCAGTGCTAGAGATCGGAGACAGGGGGCGGGGGGCTACACCTTC.

This clonotype was counted ten times or more. V is TRBV25-1 and J is TRBJ2-1, with D unclear. This CDR3 is 15 amino acids long. Trimming pared 2 bases from V and 4 bases from J, leaving 12 bases between. Germline CDR1 reads MGHDK; CDR2 reads SYGVNS. CDR3 DNA sequence: TGTGCCAGCAGTGAAGACTCTTCACCTTACAATGAGCAGTTCTTC. Translated: CASSEDSSPYNEQFF.

In its sample, this clonotype was seen a few times. V is TRBV9 and J is TRBJ2-4, with TRBD2 as a possible D gene (5 bases). This CDR3 spans 14 amino acids. V was trimmed by 4 bases and J by 8 bases, leaving 16 bases between them. The germline gives CDR1 SGDLS, CDR2 YYNGEE. The CDR3 loop reads CASSPYIRRDIQYF. CDR3 coding DNA: TGTGCCAGCAGCCCTTACATAAGGCGGGACATTCAGTACTTC.

This clonotype appeared a few times. This chain links TRBV4-1 with TRBJ2-7; 8 nucleotides agree with TRBD2. The CDR3 runs to 15 residues. Germline lookup yields CDR1 MGHRA and CDR2 YSYEKL. J was trimmed by 1 base and V by 1 base; bases with no gene match: 3. Here the CDR3 reads CASSQGSGASYEQYF. The DNA for the CDR3 is TGCGCCAGCAGCCAAGGTAGCGGGGCGTCCTACGAGCAGTACTTC.

This clonotype was observed a handful of times. The chain combines TRBV20-1 with TRBJ1-4; perhaps TRBD1 as D (5 bases). This CDR3 contains 14 residues. Germline V gene lookup returns CDR1 DFQATT and CDR2 SNEGSKA (reference sequence). The germline V and J ends were trimmed by 6 bases and 6 bases, with 17 bases remaining between them. CDR3 nucleotides: TGCAGTGCCACCCGGGACTACGGAGATGAAAAACTGTTTTTT. Translating it yields CSATRDYGDEKLFF.

V usage is TRBV4-1 and J usage is TRBJ1-2, with D uncertain. There are 15 residues in the CDR3. The V end lost 0 bases, the J end lost 4 bases, and 12 bases lay between the germline ends. Looked up from germline, CDR1 is MGHRA and CDR2 is YSYEKL. In DNA form, the CDR3 reads TGCGCCAGCAGCCAAGAATCGGCAATTTCCTATGGCTACACCTTC. Protein product: CASSQESAISYGYTF.

In its sample, this clonotype was seen a few times. The rearrangement joins TRBV27 to TRBJ2-1; D is unclear. The CDR3 is 14 residues long. The germline V and J ends were trimmed by 5 bases and 7 bases, with 15 bases remaining between them. Per the germline V gene, CDR1 is MNHEY and CDR2 is SMNVEV (reference sequence). The CDR3 protein is CASSIWANQNEQFF. CDR3 DNA: TGTGCCAGCAGTATCTGGGCAAATCAAAATGAGCAGTTCTTC.

This chain joins TRBV29-1 and TRBJ2-7; TRBD1 matches 8 bases. This CDR3 comprises 14 residues. The trim removed 4 bases at V and 5 bases at J, leaving 10 bases unmatched. Germline V CDR1 and CDR2: SQVTM, ANQGSEA. The CDR3 spells CSVARTGRPDEQYF. The DNA of the CDR3 is TGCAGCGTTGCTAGGACAGGGAGACCCGACGAGCAGTACTTC.

The chain couples TRBV7-2 to TRBJ1-5; no definite D call. CDR1 SGHTA and CDR2 FQGNSA come from the germline V gene. The ends were cut back, 5 bases at V and 3 bases at J, with 17 bases in the middle. This CDR3 is 16 amino acids long. In DNA, the CDR3 is TGTGCCAGCAGCCCCATGGTTTCGGCGTTCAATCAGCCCCAGCATTTT. This gives the protein CASSPMVSAFNQPQHF.

This clonotype turned up a few times. This chain links TRBV6-5 with TRBJ1-4; no clear D gene. This CDR3 contains 16 residues. Trimming shortened V by 0 bases and J by 5 bases, and 13 bases separated the two germline ends. Per germline, CDR1 MNHEY and CDR2 SVGAGI. The CDR3 DNA sequence: TGTGCCAGCAGTTACTCTTCGGGTGGGATCAATGAAAAACTGTTTTTT. Protein product: CASSYSSGGINEKLFF.

This clonotype was counted at least ten times. The chain recombines TRBV12-3 or TRBV12-4 with TRBJ2-7; 11 positions match TRBD2. CDR3 length: 14 amino acids. J lost 7 bases, V lost 2 bases, and 4 bases had no gene match. The CDR3, as DNA: TGTGCCAGCAGTTTAAGGGCTAGCGGGGGGGAGCAGTACTTC. Translation gives CASSLRASGGEQYF.

The J gene is TRBJ1-5, the V gene TRBV7-8; D is uncertain. The ends were cut back, 10 bases at V and 1 base at J, with 14 bases in the middle. Germline V CDR1 and CDR2: SGHVS, FQNEAQ. This CDR3 region has 14 residues. The CDR3 DNA is TGTGCCACCTCGGGCGGGAAGAGCAATCAGCCCCAGCATTTT. Translation gives CATSGGKSNQPQHF.

A few counts support this clonotype. The chain is built from TRBV5-1 and TRBJ2-7; 7 positions match TRBD2. Trimming cost V 6 bases and J 0 bases; bases outside gene matches: 3. Per the germline V gene, CDR1 is SGHRS and CDR2 is YFSETQ. The CDR3 is 13 amino acids. CDR3 protein: CASMGGSSYEQYF. DNA of the CDR3: TGCGCCAGCATGGGCGGGAGCTCCTACGAGCAGTACTTC. The full variable domain, rest sourced from reference TRBV5-1 and TRBJ2-7, is KAGVTQTPRYLIKTRGQQVTLSCSPISGHRSVSWYQQTPGQGLQFLFEYFSETQRNKGNFPGRFSGRQFSNSRSEMNVSTLELGDSALYLCASMGGSSYEQYFGPGTRLTVT.

This clonotype was counted only a few times. The chain has TRBV3-1 and TRBJ1-1; 10 bases match TRBD1. The ends lost 4 bases at V and 6 bases at J; junction bases unmatched: 8. The CDR3 has 15 amino acids. Per the germline V gene, CDR1 is LGHDT and CDR2 is YNNKEL (reference sequence). DNA for the CDR3: TGTGCCAGCAGCCCCAACCGTGGACAGGGGGCTGAAGCTTTCTTT. Protein product: CASSPNRGQGAEAFF.

This clonotype was picked up a small number of times. CDR3 sequence: CASRRTGAAYGYTF. The DNA for the CDR3 is TGTGCCAGCAGGAGAACAGGGGCCGCCTATGGCTACACCTTC. The chain links TRBV12-3 or TRBV12-4 to TRBJ1-2, with 7 positions matching TRBD1. This CDR3 comprises 14 residues. V shed 6 bases and J 4 bases; nucleotides not matched to a gene: 8.

The V call is TRBV5-1, the J call TRBJ2-5; 8 bases fit TRBD1. The CDR3 length is 14 residues. Germline V lookup: CDR1 SGHRS, CDR2 YFSETQ. Losses at the gene ends were 7 bases for V and 7 bases for J; bases not matched to a gene: 12. The CDR3 nucleotides read TGCGCCAGCTCCCTTGGGGAAGGGACAGGGACCCAGTACTTC. This codes for CASSLGEGTGTQYF.

This clonotype was counted only a few times. This chain uses TRBV27 with TRBJ1-1; D may be TRBD1 (6 bases). V was cut by 2 bases and J by 6 bases, with 13 bases left in between. The CDR3 totals 14 residues. CDR1 MNHEY and CDR2 SMNVEV come from the germline V gene (reference sequence). DNA of the CDR3: TGTGCCAGCAGTTTAACCAGGGGTACCGCTGAAGCTTTCTTT. Encoded protein: CASSLTRGTAEAFF.

This clonotype has just a few counts. The chain employs TRBV12-3 or TRBV12-4 and TRBJ2-1; 14 nucleotides agree with TRBD2. V dropped 3 bases and J dropped 7; count of bases not matched to a gene: 11. The CDR3 sequence is 18 residues long. Here the CDR3 DNA reads TGTGCCAGCAGTTTTGAAACCGGGACTAGCGGGAGCTGGAATGAGCAGTTCTTC. Translating gives CASSFETGTSGSWNEQFF.

J is TRBJ1-3 and V is TRBV12-3 or TRBV12-4, with 7 positions matching TRBD1. The junction had 3 bases not matched to a gene; V was cut back by 1 base and J by 6 bases. The CDR3 length is 14 residues. The CDR3 DNA reads TGTGCCAGCAGTTTAGGGCAGGGGGTAAACACCATATATTTT. This gives the protein CASSLGQGVNTIYF.

This clonotype has only a few counts. This sequence joins TRBV3-1 and TRBJ2-6; a possible D gene is TRBD2 (6 bases). V was pared by 4 bases and J by 0 bases, with 16 bases between. Per germline, CDR1 LGHDT and CDR2 YNNKEL (reference sequence). This CDR3 region has 18 residues. The CDR3 coding sequence is TGTGCCAGCAGCCGCCTACCGGGACTTAGCTCTGGGGCCAACGTCCTGACTTTC. Translating it yields CASSRLPGLSSGANVLTF.

The rearrangement uses TRBV4-3 and TRBJ2-3; no clear D gene. The CDR3 runs to 12 residues. Trimming removed 2 bases at V and 6 bases at J, with 6 bases between. CDR1 and CDR2 (germline): LGHNA, YSLEER. This CDR3 reads CASSQSFDTQYF. The CDR3 DNA sequence: TGCGCCAGCAGCCAAAGCTTTGATACGCAGTATTTT.

This clonotype was found a few times. The rearrangement uses TRBV20-1 and TRBJ2-7; 7 nucleotides match TRBD1. V gave up 0 bases and J gave up 3 bases; unmatched junction bases: 8. Germline V gives CDR1 DFQATT, CDR2 SNEGSKA (reference sequence). CDR3 size: 15 residues. The CDR3 is CSARDLKGALYEQYF. CDR3 coding DNA: TGCAGTGCTAGAGACTTAAAGGGGGCCCTCTACGAGCAGTACTTC.

A few counts support this clonotype. The V and J genes are TRBV7-9 and TRBJ1-1; TRBD1 agrees at 7 bases. This CDR3 has 15 residues. V gave up 5 bases and J gave up 1 base; unmatched junction bases: 7. Germline V gene data show CDR1 as SEHNR and CDR2 as FQNEAQ (reference sequence). CDR3 sequence (DNA): TGTGCCAGCAGCCCACCGGGACAGTCGAACACTGAAGCTTTCTTT. The encoded protein is CASSPPGQSNTEAFF.